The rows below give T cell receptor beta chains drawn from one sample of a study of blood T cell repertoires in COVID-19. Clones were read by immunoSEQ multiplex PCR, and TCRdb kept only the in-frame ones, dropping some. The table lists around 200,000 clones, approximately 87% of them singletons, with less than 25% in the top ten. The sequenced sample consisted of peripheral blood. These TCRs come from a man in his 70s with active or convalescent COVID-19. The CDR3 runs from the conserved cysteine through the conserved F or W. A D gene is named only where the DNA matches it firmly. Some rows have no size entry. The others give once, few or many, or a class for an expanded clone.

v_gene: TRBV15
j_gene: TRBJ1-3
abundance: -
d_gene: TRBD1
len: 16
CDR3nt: TGTGCCACCAGCAGTAGGACAGGGCAACGTGGAAACACCATATATTTT
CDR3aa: CATSSRTGQRGNTIYF

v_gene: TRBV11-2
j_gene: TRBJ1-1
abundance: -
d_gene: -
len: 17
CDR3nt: TGTGCCAGCAGCCCCGGAGCAGGGAGGCCTATGAACACTGAAGCTTTCTTT
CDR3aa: CASSPGAGRPMNTEAFF

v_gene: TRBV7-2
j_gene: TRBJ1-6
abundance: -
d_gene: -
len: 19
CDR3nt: TGTGCCAGCAGCTTATCCCACGCTTTCCAACGTGCGAATAATTCACCCCTCCACTTT
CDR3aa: CASSLSHAFQRANNSPLHF

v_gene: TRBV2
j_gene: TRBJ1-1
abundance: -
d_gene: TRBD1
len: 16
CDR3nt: TGTGCCAGCCGACAGCGGGACAGGGGGGGAAGCACTGAAGCTTTCTTT
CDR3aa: CASRQRDRGGSTEAFF

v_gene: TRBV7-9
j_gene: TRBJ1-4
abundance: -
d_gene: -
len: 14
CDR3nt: TGTGCCAGCACCATAGACATAACGACTGAAAAACTGTTTTTT
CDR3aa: CASTIDITTEKLFF

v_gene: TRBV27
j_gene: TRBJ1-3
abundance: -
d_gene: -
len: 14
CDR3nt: TGTGCCAGCAGTGGACTTGGCTCTGGAAACACCATATATTTT
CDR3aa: CASSGLGSGNTIYF

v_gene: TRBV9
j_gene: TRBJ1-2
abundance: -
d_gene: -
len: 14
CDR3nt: TGTGCCAGCAGCGTAGAAACAGGCCTCTATGGCTACACCTTC
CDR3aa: CASSVETGLYGYTF

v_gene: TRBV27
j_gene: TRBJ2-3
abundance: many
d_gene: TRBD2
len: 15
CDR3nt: TGTGCCAGCAGTTTGTCTAGCGGGATCACAGATACGCAGTATTTT
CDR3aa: CASSLSSGITDTQYF

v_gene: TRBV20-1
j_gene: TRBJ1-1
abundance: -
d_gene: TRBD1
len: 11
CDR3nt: TGCAGTGGGGACAGGGGCACTGAAGCTTTCTTT
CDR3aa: CSGDRGTEAFF

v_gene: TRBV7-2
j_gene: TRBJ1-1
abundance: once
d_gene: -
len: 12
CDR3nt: TGTGCCAGCAGCTTGGGGCGCACTGAAGCTTTCTTT
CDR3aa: CASSLGRTEAFF

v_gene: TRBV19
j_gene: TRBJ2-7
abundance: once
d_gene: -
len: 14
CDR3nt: TGTGCCAGTAGGTGGGGGCCCGAGGACAACGAGCAGTACTTC
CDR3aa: CASRWGPEDNEQYF

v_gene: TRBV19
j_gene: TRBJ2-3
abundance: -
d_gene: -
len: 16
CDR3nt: TGTGCCAGTACCTCCGTTCCAGGGATCCCCCCAGATACGCAGTATTTT
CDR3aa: CASTSVPGIPPDTQYF

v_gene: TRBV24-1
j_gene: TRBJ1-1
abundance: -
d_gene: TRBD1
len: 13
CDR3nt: TGTGCCACCAGAAGGGACAGCCACACTGAAGCTTTCTTT
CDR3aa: CATRRDSHTEAFF

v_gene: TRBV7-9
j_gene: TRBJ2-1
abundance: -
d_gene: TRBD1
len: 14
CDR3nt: TGTGCCAGCAGCTTCAGGACAGGGAGCTATGAGCAGTTCTTC
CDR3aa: CASSFRTGSYEQFF

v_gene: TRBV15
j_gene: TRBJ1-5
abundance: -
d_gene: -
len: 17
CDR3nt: TGTGCCACCAGCAGAGATCCCCCCGGACAGCTTAATCAGCCCCAGCATTTT
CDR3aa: CATSRDPPGQLNQPQHF

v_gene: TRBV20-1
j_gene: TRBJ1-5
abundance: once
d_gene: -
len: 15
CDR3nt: TGCAGTGCTAGTAACAGCAGATATAGCAATCAGCCCCAGCATTTT
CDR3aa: CSASNSRYSNQPQHF

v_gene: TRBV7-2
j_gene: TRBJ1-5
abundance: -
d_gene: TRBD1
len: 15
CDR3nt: TGTGCCAGCAGCTTTGGGGACAGAGCTAATCAGCCCCAGCATTTT
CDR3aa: CASSFGDRANQPQHF

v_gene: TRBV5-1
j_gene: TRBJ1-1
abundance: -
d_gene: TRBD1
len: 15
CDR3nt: TGCGCCAGCAGCTCAACGGACAGGGGGAGGACTGAAGCTTTCTTT
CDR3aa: CASSSTDRGRTEAFF

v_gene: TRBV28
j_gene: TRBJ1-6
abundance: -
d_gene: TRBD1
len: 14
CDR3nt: TGTGCCAGCAGTTTAGAGGGACAGGGAGGATCCCTCCACTTT
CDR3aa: CASSLEGQGGSLHF

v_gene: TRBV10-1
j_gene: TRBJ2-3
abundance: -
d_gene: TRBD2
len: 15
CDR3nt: TGCGCCAGCAGTGACTATGCGGGGGGGCCCAATACGCAGTATTTT
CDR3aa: CASSDYAGGPNTQYF

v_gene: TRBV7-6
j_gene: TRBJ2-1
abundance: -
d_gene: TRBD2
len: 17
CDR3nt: TGTGCCAGCAGCTTAAGTTCCCCTAGCGGGAGTCGCAATGAGCAGTTCTTC
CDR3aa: CASSLSSPSGSRNEQFF

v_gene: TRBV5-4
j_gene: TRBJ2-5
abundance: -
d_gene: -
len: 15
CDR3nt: TGTGCCAGCAGCACCTGGCCGGGAGCCAAAGAGACCCAGTACTTC
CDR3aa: CASSTWPGAKETQYF

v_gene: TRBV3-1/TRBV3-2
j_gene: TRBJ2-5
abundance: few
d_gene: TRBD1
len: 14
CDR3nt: TGTGCCAGCAGCCCGCGGACAGGCCAAGAGACCCAGTACTTC
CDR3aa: CASSPRTGQETQYF

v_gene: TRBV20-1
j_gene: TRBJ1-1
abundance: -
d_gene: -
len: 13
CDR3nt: TGCAGTGCTAGTCGTCCGGGGGGCACTGAAGCTTTCTTT
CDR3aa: CSASRPGGTEAFF

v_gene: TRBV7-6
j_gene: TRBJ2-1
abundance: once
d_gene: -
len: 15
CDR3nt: TGTGCCAGCAGCTTGAGTGGGGGGAGGAGGAGTGAGCAGTTCTTC
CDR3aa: CASSLSGGRRSEQFF

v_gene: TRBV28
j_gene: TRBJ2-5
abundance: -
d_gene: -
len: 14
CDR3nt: TGTGCCAGCAGTTTTCAGGGGCGCGAGGAGACCCAGTACTTC
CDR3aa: CASSFQGREETQYF

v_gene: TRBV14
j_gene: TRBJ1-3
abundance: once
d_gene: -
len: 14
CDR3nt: TGTGCCAGCAGCCAGAGGACAGCTGGAAACACCATATATTTT
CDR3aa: CASSQRTAGNTIYF

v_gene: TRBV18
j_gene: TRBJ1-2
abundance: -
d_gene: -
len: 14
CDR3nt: TGTGCCAGCTCACCTAATGACGGCGGTTATGGCTACACCTTC
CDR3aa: CASSPNDGGYGYTF

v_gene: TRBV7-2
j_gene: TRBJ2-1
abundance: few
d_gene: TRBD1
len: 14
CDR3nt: TGTGCCAGCACCTCACAGGGGACCTACAATGAGCAGTTCTTC
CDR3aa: CASTSQGTYNEQFF

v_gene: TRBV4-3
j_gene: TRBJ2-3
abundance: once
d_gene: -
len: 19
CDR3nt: TGCGCCAGCAGCCAACGTTGGGCCTACAGGGGGGGAGGCACAGATACGCAGTATTTT
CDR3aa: CASSQRWAYRGGGTDTQYF

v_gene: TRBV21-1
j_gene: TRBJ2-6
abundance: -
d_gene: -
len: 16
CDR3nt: TGTGCCAGCAGCAAAGTGGGAGACTCTGGGGCCAACGTCCTGACTTTC
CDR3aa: CASSKVGDSGANVLTF

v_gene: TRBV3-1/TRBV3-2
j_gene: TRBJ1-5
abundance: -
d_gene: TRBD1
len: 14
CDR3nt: TGTGCCAGCAGCCATCAGGGGGCAAATCAGCCCCAGCATTTT
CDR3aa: CASSHQGANQPQHF

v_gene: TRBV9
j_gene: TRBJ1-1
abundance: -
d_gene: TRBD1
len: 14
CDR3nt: TGTGCCAGCAGCATAACAGGGGCGAACACTGAAGCTTTCTTT
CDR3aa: CASSITGANTEAFF

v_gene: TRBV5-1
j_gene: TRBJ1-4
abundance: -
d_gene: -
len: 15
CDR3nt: TGCGCCAGCAGCTCTTCGCCGGGAAGTCAAGAAAAACTGTTTTTT
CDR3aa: CASSSSPGSQEKLFF

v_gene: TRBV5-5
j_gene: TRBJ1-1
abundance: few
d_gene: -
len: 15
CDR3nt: TGTGCCAGCAGCTTGGATTCGCTAGCGAACACTGAAGCTTTCTTT
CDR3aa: CASSLDSLANTEAFF

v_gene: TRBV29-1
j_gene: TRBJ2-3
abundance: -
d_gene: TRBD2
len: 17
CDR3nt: TGCAGCTTCTCACCTTCGGGACTAGCGGGAGATGAAGATACGCAGTATTTT
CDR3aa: CSFSPSGLAGDEDTQYF

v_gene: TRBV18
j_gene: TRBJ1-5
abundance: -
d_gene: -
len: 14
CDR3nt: TGTGCCAGCTCACCAGGGCAGGACAATCAGCCCCAGCATTTT
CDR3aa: CASSPGQDNQPQHF

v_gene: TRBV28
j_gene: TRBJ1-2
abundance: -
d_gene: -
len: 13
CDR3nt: TGTGCCACCCACTCGGGACGGGGAGGGGGCTACACCTTC
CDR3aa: CATHSGRGGGYTF

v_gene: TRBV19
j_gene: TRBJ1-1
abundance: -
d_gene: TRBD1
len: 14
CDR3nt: TGTGCCAGTAGTATGGACAGGCTGAACACTGAAGCTTTCTTT
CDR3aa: CASSMDRLNTEAFF

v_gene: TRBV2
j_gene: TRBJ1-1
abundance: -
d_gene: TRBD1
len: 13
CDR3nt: TGTGCCAGCATGCTGGACAGGGACACTGAAGCTTTCTTT
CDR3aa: CASMLDRDTEAFF

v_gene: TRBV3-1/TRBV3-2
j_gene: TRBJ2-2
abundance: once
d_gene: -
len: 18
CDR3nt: TGTGCCAGCAGCCCAGGATACAGAGCTATTACGAACACCGGGGAGCTGTTTTTT
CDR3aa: CASSPGYRAITNTGELFF

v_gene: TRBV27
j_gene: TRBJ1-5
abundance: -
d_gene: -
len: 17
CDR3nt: TGTGCCAGCAGTTTCTACCCGACAGGCTGGGGCAATCAGCCCCAGCATTTT
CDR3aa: CASSFYPTGWGNQPQHF

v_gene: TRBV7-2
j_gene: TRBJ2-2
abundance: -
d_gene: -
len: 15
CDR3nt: TGTGCCAGCAGCTCGGGACTGGGGGGCACCGGGGAGCTGTTTTTT
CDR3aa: CASSSGLGGTGELFF

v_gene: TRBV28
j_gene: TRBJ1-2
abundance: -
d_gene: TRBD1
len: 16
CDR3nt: TGTGCCAGCAGCACCGGGACAGCCTTCACGGGCTATGGCTACACCTTC
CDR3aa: CASSTGTAFTGYGYTF

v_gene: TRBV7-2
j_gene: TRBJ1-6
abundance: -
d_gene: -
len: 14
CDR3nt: TGTGCCAGCAGCTTGACAGGATATAATTCACCCCTCCACTTT
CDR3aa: CASSLTGYNSPLHF

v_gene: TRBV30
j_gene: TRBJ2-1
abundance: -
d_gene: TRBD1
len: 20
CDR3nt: TGTGCCTGGAGTGGCCACCCGGGACAGGGGTACCAGCGCTCCTACAATGAGCAGTTCTTC
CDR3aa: CAWSGHPGQGYQRSYNEQFF

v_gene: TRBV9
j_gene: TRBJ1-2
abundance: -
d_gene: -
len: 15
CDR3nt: TGTGCCAGCAGCGCCCAGGTGGGGGCGGACTATGGCTACACCTTC
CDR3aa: CASSAQVGADYGYTF

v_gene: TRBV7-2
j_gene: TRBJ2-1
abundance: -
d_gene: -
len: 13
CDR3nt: TGTGCCAGCAGCTTAGTACAGCAGGATGAGCAGTTCTTC
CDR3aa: CASSLVQQDEQFF

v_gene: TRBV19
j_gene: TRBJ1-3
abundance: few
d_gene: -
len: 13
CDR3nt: TGTGCCAGTACCCAGGGTAGGATGGGTACCATATATTTT
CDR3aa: CASTQGRMGTIYF

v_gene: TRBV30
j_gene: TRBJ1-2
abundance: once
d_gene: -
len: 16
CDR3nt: TGTGCCTGGAGTGTACCCGACAGGCGGTGGAACTATGGCTACACCTTC
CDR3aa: CAWSVPDRRWNYGYTF

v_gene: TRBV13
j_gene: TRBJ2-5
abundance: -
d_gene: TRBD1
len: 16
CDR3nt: TGTGCCAGCAGCAGACAGGGGGCAGCTGGGGGAGAGACCCAGTACTTC
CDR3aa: CASSRQGAAGGETQYF

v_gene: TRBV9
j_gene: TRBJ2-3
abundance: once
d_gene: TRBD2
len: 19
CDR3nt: TGTGCCAGCAGCGTAGGCCTAGCGGGAGGATCCTCTAGCACAGATACGCAGTATTTT
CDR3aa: CASSVGLAGGSSSTDTQYF

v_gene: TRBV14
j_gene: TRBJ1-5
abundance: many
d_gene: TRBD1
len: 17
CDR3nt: TGTGCCAGCAGCCAAGGAGATTGGGGGACAGGGTGTCAGCCCCAGCATTTT
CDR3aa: CASSQGDWGTGCQPQHF

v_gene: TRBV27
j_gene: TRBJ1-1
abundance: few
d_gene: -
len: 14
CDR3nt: TGTGCCAGCAGTTGGGACAAACTGAACACTGAAGCTTTCTTT
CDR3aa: CASSWDKLNTEAFF

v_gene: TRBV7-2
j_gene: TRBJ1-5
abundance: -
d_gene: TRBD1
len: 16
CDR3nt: TGTGCCAGCAGCTCGGGTTTGGGACAGGGGAATCAGCCCCAGCATTTT
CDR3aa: CASSSGLGQGNQPQHF

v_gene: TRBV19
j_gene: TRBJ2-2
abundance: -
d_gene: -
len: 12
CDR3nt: TGTGCCAGTACCCAGGGAGGCGGGGAGCTGTTTTTT
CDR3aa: CASTQGGGELFF

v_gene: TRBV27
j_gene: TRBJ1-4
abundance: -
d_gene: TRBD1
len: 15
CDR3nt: TGTGCCAGCAGTTCTTCCGGGACAGCGAATGAAAAACTGTTTTTT
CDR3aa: CASSSSGTANEKLFF

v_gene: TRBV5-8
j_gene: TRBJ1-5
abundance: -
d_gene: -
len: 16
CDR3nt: TGTGCCAGCAGCTCGTTCAGGGCCCGAATGAATCAGCCCCAGCATTTT
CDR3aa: CASSSFRARMNQPQHF

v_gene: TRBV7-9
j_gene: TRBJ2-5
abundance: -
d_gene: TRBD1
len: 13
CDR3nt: TGTGCCAGCAGTGTACAGGGGATCGAGACCCAGTACTTC
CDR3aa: CASSVQGIETQYF